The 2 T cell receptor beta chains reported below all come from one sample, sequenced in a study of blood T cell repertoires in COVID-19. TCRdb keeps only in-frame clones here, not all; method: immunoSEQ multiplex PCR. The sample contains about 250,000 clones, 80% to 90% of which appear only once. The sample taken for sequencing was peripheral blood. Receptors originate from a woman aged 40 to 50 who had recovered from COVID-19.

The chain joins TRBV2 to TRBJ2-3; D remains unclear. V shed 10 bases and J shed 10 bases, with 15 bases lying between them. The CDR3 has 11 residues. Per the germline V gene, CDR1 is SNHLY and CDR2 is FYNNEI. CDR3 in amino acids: CATGGGPSQYF. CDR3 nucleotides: TGTGCCACCGGTGGTGGGCCGTCGCAGTATTTT. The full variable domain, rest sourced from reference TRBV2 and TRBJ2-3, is EPEVTQTPSHQVTQMGQEVILRCVPISNHLYFYWYRQILGQKVEFLVSFYNNEISEKSEIFDDQFSVERPDGSNFTLKIRSTKLEDSAMYFCATGGGPSQYFGPGTRLTVL.

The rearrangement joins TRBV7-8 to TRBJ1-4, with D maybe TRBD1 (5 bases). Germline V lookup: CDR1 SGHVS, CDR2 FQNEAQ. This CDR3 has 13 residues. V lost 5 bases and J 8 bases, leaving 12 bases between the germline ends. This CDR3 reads CASSRPPGEKLFF. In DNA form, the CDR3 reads TGTGCCAGCAGCCGACCGCCAGGGGAAAAACTGTTTTTT.